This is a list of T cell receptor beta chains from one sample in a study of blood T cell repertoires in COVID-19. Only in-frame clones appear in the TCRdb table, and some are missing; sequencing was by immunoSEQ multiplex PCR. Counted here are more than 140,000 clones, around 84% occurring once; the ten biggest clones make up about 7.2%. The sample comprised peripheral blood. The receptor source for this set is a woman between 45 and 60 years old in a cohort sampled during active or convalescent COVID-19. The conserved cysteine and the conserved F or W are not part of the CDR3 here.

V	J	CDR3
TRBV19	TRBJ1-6	ASSSVTDNSPLH
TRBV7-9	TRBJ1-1	ASSLQGQFTEAF
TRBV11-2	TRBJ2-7	ASSPTSPDRARYEQY
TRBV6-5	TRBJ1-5	ASSRQGRGQPQH
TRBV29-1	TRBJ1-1	SVDKWNTEAF
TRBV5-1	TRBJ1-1	ASSLAGVQNTEAF
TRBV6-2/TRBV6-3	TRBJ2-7	ASSYGQLAYEQY
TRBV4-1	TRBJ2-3	ASSQDFGGPGTDTQY
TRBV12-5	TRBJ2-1	ASGLVLTSSYNEQF
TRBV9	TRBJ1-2	ASSAGGGAANYGYT
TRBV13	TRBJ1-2	ASSLVGEANGYT
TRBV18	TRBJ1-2	ASSPEQGNGYT
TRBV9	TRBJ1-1	ASSEAGRGEAF
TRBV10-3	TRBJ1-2	ALRNRDRGYGYT
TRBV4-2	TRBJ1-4	ASSQDLPTGTVNEKLF
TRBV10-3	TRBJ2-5	AISNPGQGKETQY
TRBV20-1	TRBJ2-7	SASPQGYEQY
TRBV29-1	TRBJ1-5	SVDRGTYNQPQH
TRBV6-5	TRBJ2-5	ASSYNGQGGETQY
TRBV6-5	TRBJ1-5	ASRQTGGNQPQH
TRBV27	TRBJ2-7	ASSSGVSYEQY
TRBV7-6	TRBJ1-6	ASSSGTGESSPLH
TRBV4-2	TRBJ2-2	ASSQEGVGGGTGELF
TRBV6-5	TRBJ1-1	ASSYGRANTEAF
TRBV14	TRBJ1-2	ASSQSANYGYT
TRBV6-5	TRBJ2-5	ASRTQETQY
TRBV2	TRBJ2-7	ASSDPGLYREQY
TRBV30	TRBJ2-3	AWSRLAGGPDTQY
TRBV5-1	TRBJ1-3	ASSRRTGGDTAGNTIY
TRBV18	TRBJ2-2	ASSPTRSVSGTGELF
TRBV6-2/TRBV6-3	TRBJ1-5	ASSYSYGQGARQPQH
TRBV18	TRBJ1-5	ASSEGPLYQPQH
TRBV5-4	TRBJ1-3	ASSLGGRDSGNTIY
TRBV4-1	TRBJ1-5	ASSQGMVEGNQPQH
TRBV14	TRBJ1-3	ASSQRHRSSGNTIY
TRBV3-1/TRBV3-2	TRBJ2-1	ASSLERGTYNEQF
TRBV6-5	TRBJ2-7	ASRGDRDSYEQY
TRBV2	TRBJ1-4	ASSEASGGQREKLF
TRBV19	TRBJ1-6	ASRSGVGEKSPLH
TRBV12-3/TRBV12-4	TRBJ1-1	ASSPPGNTEAF
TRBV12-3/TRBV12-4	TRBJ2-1	ASSLAGFSEQF
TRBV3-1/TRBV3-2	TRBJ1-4	ASSHSVGGGEKLF
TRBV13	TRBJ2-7	ASSPYLSEQY
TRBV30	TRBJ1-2	AWSLAGGGGYGYT
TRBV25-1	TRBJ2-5	ASSEPRGGGETQY
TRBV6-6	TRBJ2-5	ASSPRTGSQETQY
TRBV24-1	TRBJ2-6	ATSEYRGSGANVLT
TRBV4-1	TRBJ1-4	ASSQPDRGNEKLF
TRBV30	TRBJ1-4	AWSIENEKLF
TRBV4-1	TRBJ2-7	ASSHTGTGGYEQY
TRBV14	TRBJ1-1	ASSQQPGQGNTEAF
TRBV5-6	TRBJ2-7	ASSLNREQY
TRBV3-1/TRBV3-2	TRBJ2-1	ASSQRHNEQF
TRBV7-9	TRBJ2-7	ASSLVRTGGNYEQY
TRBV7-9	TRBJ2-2	ASSLGATGELF
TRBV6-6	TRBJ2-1	ASSPPVNEQF